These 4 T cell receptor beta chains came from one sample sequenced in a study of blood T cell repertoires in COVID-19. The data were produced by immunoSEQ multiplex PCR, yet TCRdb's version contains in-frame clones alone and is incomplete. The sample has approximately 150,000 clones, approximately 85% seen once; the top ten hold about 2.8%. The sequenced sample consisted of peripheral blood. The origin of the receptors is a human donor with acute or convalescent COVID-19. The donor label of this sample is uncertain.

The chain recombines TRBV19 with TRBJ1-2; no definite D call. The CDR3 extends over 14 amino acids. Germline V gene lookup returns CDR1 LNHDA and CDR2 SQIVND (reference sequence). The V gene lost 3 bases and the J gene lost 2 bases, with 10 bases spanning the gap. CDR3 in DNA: TGTGCCAGTAGTATTGGGGAGATAAACTATGGCTACACCTTC. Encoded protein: CASSIGEINYGYTF. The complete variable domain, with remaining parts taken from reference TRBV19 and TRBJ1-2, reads DGGITQSPKYLFRKEGQNVTLSCEQNLNHDAMYWYRQDPGQGLRLIYYSQIVNDFQKGDIAEGYSVSREKKESFPLTVTSAQKNPTAFYLCASSIGEINYGYTFGSGTRLTVV.

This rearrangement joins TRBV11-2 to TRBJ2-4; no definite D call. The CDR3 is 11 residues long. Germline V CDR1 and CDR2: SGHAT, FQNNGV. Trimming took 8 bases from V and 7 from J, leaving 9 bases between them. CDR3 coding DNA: TGTGCCAGCGCCTCCGGGAACATTCAGTACTTC. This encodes CASASGNIQYF.

The CDR3 DNA sequence: TGTGCCAGCAGCTTATGGGGCGGACAGGGAGACTACGAGCAGTACTTC. Translating gives CASSLWGGQGDYEQYF. The rearrangement joins TRBV11-2 to TRBJ2-7; TRBD1 matches 8 bases. The J segment lost 3 bases and the V segment lost 2 bases, leaving 9 bases of the junction unmatched. The CDR3 consists of 16 residues. CDR1 is SGHAT and CDR2 is FQNNGV in the germline V gene.

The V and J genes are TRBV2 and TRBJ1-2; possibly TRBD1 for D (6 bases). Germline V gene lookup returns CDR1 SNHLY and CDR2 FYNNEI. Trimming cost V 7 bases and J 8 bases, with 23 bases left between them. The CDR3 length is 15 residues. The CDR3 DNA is TGTGCCAGCATTACCCCAACAGGGACCTATGAGGGCTACACCTTC. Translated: CASITPTGTYEGYTF.